This passage covers 9 T cell receptor beta chains from one sample sequenced in a study of shared clonotypes between healthy human individuals. Data came from immunoSEQ multiplex PCR; TCRdb stores just in-frame clones and leaves some out. The sample contains around 2.5 million clones, 93% of which appear only once. The sample comprised naive CD4+ T cells from PBMCs. Subset defined: CD45RA+ positively selected. The receptors derive from a man aged 18 to 30 in good health. Some clones in this sample may be carry-over from other donors' samples.

With respect to this clone: This sample includes further DNA sequences coding for the same CDR3. V and J are TRBV6-1 and TRBJ2-7; TRBD2 matches at 11 bases. The V segment lost 4 bases and the J segment 2 bases; nucleotides outside the gene matches: 4. Germline V gene lookup returns CDR1 MNHNS and CDR2 SASEGT. This CDR3 is 15 amino acids long. In DNA, the CDR3 is TGTGCCAGCAGTGGCCGACTAGCGGGGCCCTACGAGCAGTACTTC. Translating gives CASSGRLAGPYEQYF.

The chain carries TRBV5-1 and TRBJ2-3, with 8 bases identical to TRBD1. With 1 base clipped from V and 3 bases from J, the junction kept 4 bases outside the gene matches. The CDR3 length is 15 residues. CDR1 SGHRS and CDR2 YFSETQ come from the germline V gene. The CDR3 DNA follows: TGCGCCAGCAGCTTGTCGCAGGGGGCAACAGATACGCAGTATTTT. Translation gives CASSLSQGATDTQYF.

In the case of this clone: In the same sample, other DNA sequences code for this CDR3. The chain recombines TRBV7-9 with TRBJ1-5; D unclear. The CDR3 runs 13 residues. Germline values: CDR1 SEHNR, CDR2 FQNEAQ (reference sequence). Between the trimmed V and J ends, which lost 4 bases and 6 bases, there was a span of 10 bases. The CDR3 sequence: CASSSEGGQPQHF. The CDR3 DNA follows: TGTGCCAGCAGCTCGGAGGGAGGTCAGCCCCAGCATTTT.

This sequence joins TRBV6-6 and TRBJ1-4; a possible D gene is TRBD1 (5 bases). Germline CDR1 and CDR2: MNHNY and SVGAGI (reference sequence). The V and J ends lost 4 bases and 8 bases respectively, with 14 bases between them. This CDR3 is built from 14 residues. The CDR3 coding sequence is TGTGCCAGCAGTTCCCCCCCACAGGCCGAAAAACTGTTTTTT. Translating it yields CASSSPPQAEKLFF.

The CDR3 sequence is CSGIWTVEQFF. The CDR3 nucleotides read TGCAGCGGAATATGGACTGTCGAGCAGTTCTTC. V and J are TRBV29-1 and TRBJ2-1; D possibly corresponds to TRBD2 (5 bases). Trimming left V 7 bases short and J 10 bases short, with 14 bases between. CDR1 is SQVTM and CDR2 is ANQGSEA in the germline V gene. The CDR3 runs 11 residues.

The rearrangement joins TRBV20-1 to TRBJ2-7; D gene unclear. Trimming removed 4 bases at V and 6 bases at J, with 10 bases between. The CDR3 runs to 11 residues. Looked up from germline, CDR1 is DFQATT and CDR2 is SNEGSKA (reference sequence). CDR3 DNA sequence: TGCAGTGCTACTGATAGGAGCGAGCAGTACTTC. Translation gives CSATDRSEQYF.

As to this clone: The same CDR3 arises from other DNA sequences in this sample as well. The chain's CDR3 is CASSLDGAGELFF. CDR3 DNA sequence: TGTGCCAGCAGCTTAGATGGGGCCGGGGAGCTGTTTTTT. V is TRBV11-3 and J is TRBJ2-2; D not resolved. The CDR3 totals 13 residues. V shed 0 bases and J shed 6 bases, with 5 bases lying between them. Germline V lookup: CDR1 SGHNT, CDR2 YENEEA.

J is TRBJ1-1 and V is TRBV6-4; 8 bases match TRBD1. The V segment lost 9 bases and the J segment 2 bases; nucleotides outside the gene matches: 8. This CDR3 is 14 amino acids long. From germline, CDR1 is MRHNA and CDR2 SNTAGT. CDR3 sequence reads: CASRPDRENTEAFF. In DNA, the CDR3 is TGTGCCAGTCGCCCGGACAGGGAAAACACTGAAGCTTTCTTT.

The rearrangement links TRBV7-9 to TRBJ2-7, with a possible D match to TRBD2 (7 bases). CDR3 size: 17 residues. Between the trimmed V and J ends, which lost 5 bases and 1 base, there was a span of 21 bases. Germline CDR1 and CDR2: SEHNR and FQNEAQ (reference sequence). CDR3 in amino acids: CASSPGGPGPSSYEQYF. DNA for the CDR3: TGTGCCAGCAGCCCCGGGGGGCCGGGGCCTTCTTCCTACGAGCAGTACTTC.